This note documents a single T cell receptor (beta chain) sequence. The data were taken from a study of blood T cell repertoires in COVID-19. As for the study in general: Acute and convalescent COVID-19 specimens originated in the United States, Italy and Spain. Sample material is recorded as cDNA or gDNA derived from T cells, B-cell-depleted T cells, or PBMCs.

CDR3 length equals 14 residues. V lost 6 bases to trimming and J lost 2 bases, with 14 bases between them. Germline V gene sequence: CDR1 SQVTM, CDR2 ANQGSEA. Per the study methods: Amplification from reference gene primers served as the basis for estimated nucleated cell counts. This table comes from immunoSEQ multiplex PCR, and its TCRdb copy is limited to in-frame clones, with some not included. D and trimming were read from the DNA, whereas the V and J calls and clone size are those reported in that table. The sample has about 20,000 clones; roughly 93% are singletons. This rearrangement joins TRBV29-1 to TRBJ1-5; no reliable D call. Input material: peripheral blood. This sequence originates from a woman between 50 and 59 years old with active COVID-19. CDR3 region: CSVGVVHGNQPQHF. The CDR3 nucleotides read TGCAGCGTCGGTGTGGTTCATGGCAATCAGCCCCAGCATTTT.